A selection of T cell receptor beta chains follows, all from one sample in a study of blood T cell repertoires in COVID-19. The method was immunoSEQ multiplex PCR; TCRdb's version includes in-frame clones alone and lacks a portion of them. Here the sample spans fewer than 200,000 clones, less than 85% being singletons. Sequencing was done on a sample of peripheral blood. Receptors were obtained from a woman over 75 with acute or convalescent COVID-19. The CDR3 runs from the conserved cysteine through the conserved F or W. Each record gives: V gene, clone size, D gene, J gene, CDR3 DNA, CDR3 protein. A D gene is named only where the DNA matches it firmly. Size tells how often a clone was seen (once, few, many) or the class of an expanded clone, and some rows leave it out.

v_gene: TRBV7-2; abundance: .; d_gene: .; j_gene: TRBJ1-2; CDR3nt: TGTGCCAGCAGCTTAGAACGGGGTAGCTATGGCTACACCTTC; CDR3aa: CASSLERGSYGYTF
v_gene: TRBV2; abundance: .; d_gene: .; j_gene: TRBJ1-6; CDR3nt: TGTGCCAGCAAAAGTGGAGTTTATAATTCACCCCTCCACTTT; CDR3aa: CASKSGVYNSPLHF
v_gene: TRBV5-1; abundance: .; d_gene: TRBD1; j_gene: TRBJ1-1; CDR3nt: TGCGCCAGCAGCCAGGGGACAGGGGATACTGAAGCTTTCTTT; CDR3aa: CASSQGTGDTEAFF
v_gene: TRBV27; abundance: .; d_gene: .; j_gene: TRBJ1-1; CDR3nt: TGTGCCAGCAGTTCTACAGGATCTGAAGCTTTCTTT; CDR3aa: CASSSTGSEAFF
v_gene: TRBV28; abundance: .; d_gene: TRBD1; j_gene: TRBJ1-5; CDR3nt: TGTGCCAGCAGGAAGACAGGGGGCAATCAGCCCCAGCATTTT; CDR3aa: CASRKTGGNQPQHF
v_gene: TRBV4-1; abundance: .; d_gene: .; j_gene: TRBJ2-7; CDR3nt: TGCGCCAGCAGCCTAGGGACTGGAAACTACGAGCAGTACTTC; CDR3aa: CASSLGTGNYEQYF
v_gene: TRBV10-1; abundance: .; d_gene: .; j_gene: TRBJ1-1; CDR3nt: TGCGCCAGCAGTGAGCCCTCGGGGAGGGGAATTATCTTT; CDR3aa: CASSEPSGRGIIF
v_gene: TRBV7-7; abundance: .; d_gene: .; j_gene: TRBJ2-5; CDR3nt: TGTGCCAGCAGCTCCCGCCTGAGGGTGAGCCAAGAGACCCAGTACTTC; CDR3aa: CASSSRLRVSQETQYF
v_gene: TRBV19; abundance: .; d_gene: .; j_gene: TRBJ1-5; CDR3nt: TGTGCCAGTAGTATACTCCAGGCAGTCCGGCTCCAGCCCCAGCATTTT; CDR3aa: CASSILQAVRLQPQHF
v_gene: TRBV28; abundance: .; d_gene: .; j_gene: TRBJ1-5; CDR3nt: TGTGCCAGCAGGCCCGGCAGGAGGGGTAGCAATCAGCCCCAGCATTTT; CDR3aa: CASRPGRRGSNQPQHF
v_gene: TRBV6-5; abundance: .; d_gene: TRBD1; j_gene: TRBJ2-1; CDR3nt: TGTGCCAGCAGCTACAGGGGGCGTAATGAGCAGTTCTTC; CDR3aa: CASSYRGRNEQFF
v_gene: TRBV5-1; abundance: .; d_gene: TRBD1; j_gene: TRBJ1-1; CDR3nt: TGCGCCAGCAGCTTGGGGGACAGGGAAGCTTTCTTT; CDR3aa: CASSLGDREAFF
v_gene: TRBV19; abundance: .; d_gene: TRBD1; j_gene: TRBJ2-7; CDR3nt: TGTGCCAGTAGTAGGTCTGACAGGGGGTCCTACGAGCAGTACTTC; CDR3aa: CASSRSDRGSYEQYF
v_gene: TRBV27; abundance: .; d_gene: .; j_gene: TRBJ1-6; CDR3nt: TGTGCCAGCAGTCATAAATCCCAGGGCCGAAATTCACCCCTCCACTTT; CDR3aa: CASSHKSQGRNSPLHF
v_gene: TRBV3-1/TRBV3-2; abundance: .; d_gene: .; j_gene: TRBJ2-7; CDR3nt: TGTGCCAGCAGCCAAATGGGGGCCGACTACGAGCAGTACTTC; CDR3aa: CASSQMGADYEQYF
v_gene: TRBV11-3; abundance: .; d_gene: TRBD1; j_gene: TRBJ2-7; CDR3nt: TGTGCCAGCAGCCCCCCTTACAGGGGAATCTACGAGCAGTACTTC; CDR3aa: CASSPPYRGIYEQYF
v_gene: TRBV27; abundance: .; d_gene: .; j_gene: TRBJ2-1; CDR3nt: TGTGCCAGCAGTGGGCCGAATGAGCAGTTCTTC; CDR3aa: CASSGPNEQFF
v_gene: TRBV6-6; abundance: few; d_gene: TRBD2; j_gene: TRBJ2-6; CDR3nt: TGTGCCACCAAGCGCGGGGGTAGGGCCAACGTCCTGACTTTC; CDR3aa: CATKRGGRANVLTF
v_gene: TRBV5-4; abundance: once; d_gene: TRBD1; j_gene: TRBJ1-6; CDR3nt: TGTGCCACGCAGGGGGGACAGGGGAAGAGCTATAATTCACCCCTCCACTTT; CDR3aa: CATQGGQGKSYNSPLHF
v_gene: TRBV4-1; abundance: medium-sized; d_gene: .; j_gene: TRBJ2-7; CDR3nt: TGCGCCAGCAGCCAAGATCCAGGAGGCCAGGCCTACGAGCAGTACTTC; CDR3aa: CASSQDPGGQAYEQYF
v_gene: TRBV6-2/TRBV6-3; abundance: .; d_gene: .; j_gene: TRBJ1-5; CDR3nt: TGTGCCAGCAGTTACGAGGATTCCCGTCAGCCCCAGCATTTT; CDR3aa: CASSYEDSRQPQHF
v_gene: TRBV30; abundance: .; d_gene: .; j_gene: TRBJ1-2; CDR3nt: TGTGCCTGGAGTGCCTGGTCAGTCCCCTATGGCTACACCTTC; CDR3aa: CAWSAWSVPYGYTF
v_gene: TRBV5-3; abundance: .; d_gene: .; j_gene: TRBJ2-1; CDR3nt: TGTGCCAGAAGCTTGGCCGGACTATACAATGAGCAGTTCTTC; CDR3aa: CARSLAGLYNEQFF
v_gene: TRBV10-3; abundance: .; d_gene: TRBD2; j_gene: TRBJ2-3; CDR3nt: TGTGCCATCAGTGAGTACGGCCTAGCGGGAGCGGAAGATACGCAGTATTTT; CDR3aa: CAISEYGLAGAEDTQYF
v_gene: TRBV28; abundance: .; d_gene: .; j_gene: TRBJ1-2; CDR3nt: TGTGCCAGCAGTTTGGGGGGGCCAGGGTATCTTGGCTACACCTTC; CDR3aa: CASSLGGPGYLGYTF
v_gene: TRBV7-9; abundance: .; d_gene: .; j_gene: TRBJ1-6; CDR3nt: TGTGCCAGCAGCCCTGTAGTTAACTCACCCCTCCACTTT; CDR3aa: CASSPVVNSPLHF
v_gene: TRBV30; abundance: .; d_gene: .; j_gene: TRBJ2-7; CDR3nt: TGTGCCTGGAGGGACAGCCAAACTGGCGAGCAGTACTTC; CDR3aa: CAWRDSQTGEQYF
v_gene: TRBV3-1/TRBV3-2; abundance: .; d_gene: .; j_gene: TRBJ2-7; CDR3nt: TGTGCCAGCAGCCTTCGACAGGGAAGGGGGGATATACAATACGAGCAGTACTTC; CDR3aa: CASSLRQGRGDIQYEQYF
v_gene: TRBV6-2/TRBV6-3; abundance: .; d_gene: TRBD2; j_gene: TRBJ2-1; CDR3nt: TGTGCCAGCAGTTATAGCGGGAGCCACTTGTTCTTC; CDR3aa: CASSYSGSHLFF
v_gene: TRBV4-2; abundance: .; d_gene: .; j_gene: TRBJ1-1; CDR3nt: TGTGCCAGCAGCCAAGAAGCTACAGGAACCAAGGGAGCTTTCTTT; CDR3aa: CASSQEATGTKGAFF
v_gene: TRBV6-2/TRBV6-3; abundance: .; d_gene: .; j_gene: TRBJ2-1; CDR3nt: TGTGCCAGCAGTTACTCCGGTGAGCAGTTCTTC; CDR3aa: CASSYSGEQFF
v_gene: TRBV13; abundance: .; d_gene: TRBD2; j_gene: TRBJ2-7; CDR3nt: TGTGCCAGCAGCCTAAGGACTAGCGGCTACGAGCAGTACTTC; CDR3aa: CASSLRTSGYEQYF
v_gene: TRBV12-3/TRBV12-4; abundance: .; d_gene: .; j_gene: TRBJ2-3; CDR3nt: TGTGCCAGCACTCCCCAATCGGCAGATACGCAGTATTTT; CDR3aa: CASTPQSADTQYF
v_gene: TRBV19; abundance: .; d_gene: .; j_gene: TRBJ2-2; CDR3nt: TGTGCCAGTAGTATGGGATCAGGGTGGGCCGGGGAGCTGTTTTTT; CDR3aa: CASSMGSGWAGELFF
v_gene: TRBV19; abundance: .; d_gene: TRBD2; j_gene: TRBJ2-1; CDR3nt: TGTGCCAGTAGTGGCGGGACTAGCGGGAGTTCTGATGAGCAGTTCTTC; CDR3aa: CASSGGTSGSSDEQFF
v_gene: TRBV7-3; abundance: .; d_gene: .; j_gene: TRBJ2-1; CDR3nt: TGTGCCAGCAGCTATAACCGACAGCCGTACAATGAGCAGTTCTTC; CDR3aa: CASSYNRQPYNEQFF
v_gene: TRBV28; abundance: .; d_gene: .; j_gene: TRBJ2-3; CDR3nt: TGTGCCAGCGAGAGGAAGTGGCGCACAGATACGCAGTATTTT; CDR3aa: CASERKWRTDTQYF
v_gene: TRBV5-8; abundance: .; d_gene: TRBD1; j_gene: TRBJ1-5; CDR3nt: TGTGCCAGCAGCTTGGTAGGGACAGCGGATCAGCCCCAGCATTTT; CDR3aa: CASSLVGTADQPQHF
v_gene: TRBV7-9; abundance: few; d_gene: .; j_gene: TRBJ1-4; CDR3nt: TGTGCCAGCAGCTTAGGGGTAGCGACTAATGAAAAACTGTTTTTT; CDR3aa: CASSLGVATNEKLFF
v_gene: TRBV5-5; abundance: .; d_gene: .; j_gene: TRBJ2-1; CDR3nt: TGTGCCAGCAGCTGGGGCGGAAACTACAATGAGCAGTTCTTC; CDR3aa: CASSWGGNYNEQFF
v_gene: TRBV3-1/TRBV3-2; abundance: .; d_gene: TRBD1; j_gene: TRBJ1-6; CDR3nt: TGTGCCAGCAGCCAAGACGGACAGGGAAGTTCACCCCTCCACTTT; CDR3aa: CASSQDGQGSSPLHF
v_gene: TRBV6-5; abundance: many; d_gene: .; j_gene: TRBJ2-2; CDR3nt: TGTGCCAGCAGTCCGGCGGGGCTCGGGGAGCTGTTTTTT; CDR3aa: CASSPAGLGELFF
v_gene: TRBV6-6; abundance: .; d_gene: .; j_gene: TRBJ2-7; CDR3nt: TGTGCCAGCAGTTACATCGGTGTGGGAGGTGACGAGCAGTACTTC; CDR3aa: CASSYIGVGGDEQYF
v_gene: TRBV28; abundance: .; d_gene: .; j_gene: TRBJ1-2; CDR3nt: TGTGCCAGCAGTTTCAATAGCGGCTACACCTTC; CDR3aa: CASSFNSGYTF
v_gene: TRBV2; abundance: .; d_gene: TRBD2; j_gene: TRBJ2-7; CDR3nt: TGTGCCAGCAACGCCATCCGGGGGGGAGGGCTGAGAGAGCAGTACTTC; CDR3aa: CASNAIRGGGLREQYF
v_gene: TRBV28; abundance: few; d_gene: .; j_gene: TRBJ1-2; CDR3nt: TGTGCCAGCAGTTTCAGGGACTATGGCTACACCTTC; CDR3aa: CASSFRDYGYTF
v_gene: TRBV7-8; abundance: .; d_gene: .; j_gene: TRBJ2-1; CDR3nt: TGTGCCAGCAGCTTAGTCACAGAGAAGCAGTTCTTC; CDR3aa: CASSLVTEKQFF
v_gene: TRBV5-4; abundance: .; d_gene: TRBD2; j_gene: TRBJ2-1; CDR3nt: TGTGCCAGCAGCACCCTTGCGGGAGGTCAGGGTCGGGAGCAGTTCTTC; CDR3aa: CASSTLAGGQGREQFF
v_gene: TRBV18; abundance: .; d_gene: .; j_gene: TRBJ1-3; CDR3nt: TGTGCCAGCTCCCAGGGAGGCGGAAACACCATATATTTT; CDR3aa: CASSQGGGNTIYF
v_gene: TRBV25-1; abundance: .; d_gene: .; j_gene: TRBJ2-2; CDR3nt: TGTGCCAGCAGTGACTCAGCGAACACCGGGGAGCTGTTTTTT; CDR3aa: CASSDSANTGELFF
v_gene: TRBV29-1; abundance: .; d_gene: .; j_gene: TRBJ1-2; CDR3nt: TGCAGCGTGGGGGAGGGTGATAGGGGCTACACCTTC; CDR3aa: CSVGEGDRGYTF
v_gene: TRBV18; abundance: many; d_gene: TRBD1; j_gene: TRBJ2-7; CDR3nt: TGTGCCAGCTCACCAGGCAGGGGGTACGGCGAGCAGTACTTC; CDR3aa: CASSPGRGYGEQYF
v_gene: TRBV19; abundance: .; d_gene: TRBD1; j_gene: TRBJ1-5; CDR3nt: TGTGCCAGTAGTATAAATAAGGGGGCAAATCAGCCCCAGCATTTT; CDR3aa: CASSINKGANQPQHF
v_gene: TRBV6-1; abundance: .; d_gene: .; j_gene: TRBJ2-7; CDR3nt: TGTGCCAGCAGTGAACTTTGGAGCTCCTACGAGCAGTACTTC; CDR3aa: CASSELWSSYEQYF
v_gene: TRBV19; abundance: .; d_gene: .; j_gene: TRBJ1-3; CDR3nt: TGTGCCAGTAGTTATGACAGTGCAAGTGGAAACACCATATATTTT; CDR3aa: CASSYDSASGNTIYF
v_gene: TRBV29-1; abundance: .; d_gene: .; j_gene: TRBJ2-5; CDR3nt: TGCAGCGTTGTCCGGAGGGCGGGAAGTCAAGAGACCCAGTACTTC; CDR3aa: CSVVRRAGSQETQYF
v_gene: TRBV6-2/TRBV6-3; abundance: .; d_gene: .; j_gene: TRBJ2-3; CDR3nt: TGTGCCAGCAGCGCGGCTGGCAGCCCAGATACGCAGTATTTT; CDR3aa: CASSAAGSPDTQYF
v_gene: TRBV3-1/TRBV3-2; abundance: .; d_gene: .; j_gene: TRBJ1-2; CDR3nt: TGTGCCAGCAGCCAAGCGGTGGGGAGTGGCTACACCTTC; CDR3aa: CASSQAVGSGYTF
v_gene: TRBV2; abundance: .; d_gene: .; j_gene: TRBJ2-3; CDR3nt: TGTGCCAGCAGTGATGGTGGGGGGAGGTCCGATACGCAGTATTTT; CDR3aa: CASSDGGGRSDTQYF